What follows are 12 T cell receptor beta chains derived from one specimen sequenced in a study of Ad26.COV2.S vaccination and SARS-CoV-2 variants. Repertoires were generated with immunoSEQ multiplex PCR, while TCRdb's copy carries only in-frame clones and drops some. This sample carries more than 400,000 clones, roughly 91% of them seen once, and the ten largest clones take approximately 4.3%. The treatment here: roughly 19 received Ad26.COV2.S at low or high dose, single or two shots; about 5 received placebo; per-sample allocation not given. Samples came from day 63 after the first vaccine or placebo injection. The sample consisted of peripheral blood, taken in a trial of Ad26.COV2.S vaccine versus placebo. The receptor set was obtained from a person between 18 and 60 years old who received the Ad26.COV2.S COVID-19 vaccine or a placebo.

This chain joins TRBV28 and TRBJ2-3; 8 bases map to TRBD2. The CDR3 covers 16 residues. CDR1 is MDHEN, CDR2 SYDVKM, per germline. The J segment lost 2 bases and the V segment lost 6 bases, leaving 10 bases of the junction unmatched. The CDR3 sequence: CASSQPVAGTTDTQYF. CDR3 DNA: TGTGCCAGCAGCCAGCCGGTAGCGGGGACCACAGATACGCAGTATTTT.

This chain uses TRBV6-2 or TRBV6-3 with TRBJ2-2; 9 nucleotides align to TRBD1. Germline values: CDR1 MNHEY, CDR2 SVGEGT. V lost 4 bases to trimming and J lost 4 bases; unmatched junction nucleotides: 7. The CDR3 contains 16 residues. Here the CDR3 DNA reads TGTGCCAGCAGTTCAACCGGGACAGGGACCACCGGGGAGCTGTTTTTT. Protein: CASSSTGTGTTGELFF.

This clone occurred a few times. V and J are TRBV27 and TRBJ2-7; D may be TRBD2 (6 bases). CDR3 length: 14 amino acids. V lost 7 bases and J lost 3, with 16 bases in between. CDR1 is MNHEY and CDR2 is SMNVEV in the germline V gene (reference sequence). CDR3: CASTGKVGGYEQYF. The CDR3 DNA sequence: TGTGCCAGCACCGGAAAAGTGGGGGGCTACGAGCAGTACTTC.

The chain links TRBV30 to TRBJ1-2, with 7 bases lining up with TRBD1. CDR1 is GTSNPN, CDR2 SVGIG, per germline (reference sequence). The CDR3 covers 19 residues. V gave up 2 bases and J gave up 4 bases; unmatched junction bases: 22. The chain's CDR3 is CAWSPLGGVNSRGVYGYTF. CDR3 DNA sequence: TGTGCCTGGAGTCCTCTAGGGGGCGTTAATAGTAGAGGAGTCTATGGCTACACCTTC.

CDR3 loop: CASSFAHRSSYNEQFF. The CDR3 DNA sequence: TGTGCCAGCAGTTTTGCCCACAGGAGCTCCTACAATGAGCAGTTCTTC. This sequence joins TRBV28 and TRBJ2-1; maybe TRBD1 (5 bases). V lost 3 bases to trimming and J lost 0 bases, with 12 bases between them. The length of the CDR3 is 16 residues. Germline V lookup: CDR1 MDHEN, CDR2 SYDVKM.

The chain carries TRBV14 and TRBJ1-1, with unresolved D. Germline loops: CDR1 SGHDN, CDR2 FVKESK. This CDR3 is built from 14 residues. V was shortened by 4 bases and J by 1 base, with 10 bases between the two germline ends. CDR3: CASSLRLGNTEAFF. The CDR3 DNA follows: TGTGCCAGCAGCCTGAGACTGGGGAACACTGAAGCTTTCTTT. The variable domain in full, completed from reference TRBV14 and TRBJ1-1, reads EAGVTQFPSHSVIEKGQTVTLRCDPISGHDNLYWYRRVMGKEIKFLLHFVKESKQDESGMPNNRFLAERTGGTYSTLKVQPAELEDSGVYFCASSLRLGNTEAFFGQGTRLTVV.

This chain links TRBV7-6 with TRBJ2-2, with TRBD2 matching 14 bases. V was pared by 3 bases and J by 0 bases, with 0 bases of the junction left unmatched. Germline CDR1 is SGHVS and CDR2 is FNYEAQ. CDR3 length equals 17 residues. CDR3 amino acids: CASSLGLAGANTGELFF. The CDR3 bases are TGTGCCAGCAGCTTGGGACTAGCGGGAGCGAACACCGGGGAGCTGTTTTTT.

Only one count was recorded for this clone. The chain combines TRBV7-2 with TRBJ1-1; D may be TRBD1 (5 bases). The CDR3 sequence is 13 residues long. V shed 3 bases and J shed 1 base, with 6 bases lying between them. CDR1 SGHTA and CDR2 FQGNSA come from the germline V gene. The CDR3 coding sequence is TGTGCCAGCAGCTTGGACAAGAACACTGAAGCTTTCTTT. Translation: CASSLDKNTEAFF. Based on the CDR3 plus reference TRBV7-2 and TRBJ1-1, the full variable domain is GAGVSQSPSNKVTEKGKDVELRCDPISGHTALYWYRQSLGQGLEFLIYFQGNSAPDKSGLPSDRFSAERTGGSVSTLTIQRTQQEDSAVYLCASSLDKNTEAFFGQGTRLTVV.

The chain is built from TRBV6-6 and TRBJ2-3, with TRBD2 identical over 10 bases. Unmatched junction bases numbered 3, after V lost 6 bases and J lost 0 bases. This CDR3 contains 15 residues. Germline CDR1 and CDR2: MNHNY and SVGAGI (reference sequence). The CDR3 coding sequence is TGTGCCAGCAGGCGGACTAGCGGCAGCACAGATACGCAGTATTTT. Amino acid sequence: CASRRTSGSTDTQYF.

The chain recombines TRBV27 with TRBJ2-1, with TRBD2 identical over 13 bases. Germline CDR1 MNHEY, CDR2 SMNVEV (reference sequence). This CDR3 region has 19 residues. With 3 bases clipped from V and 1 base from J, the junction kept 9 bases outside the gene matches. CDR3 sequence (DNA): TGTGCCAGCAGTTTTAGCCCACGGACTAGCGGGAGATCCTACAATGAGCAGTTCTTC. The encoded protein is CASSFSPRTSGRSYNEQFF.

The chain employs TRBV24-1 and TRBJ2-3; 7 bases fit TRBD2. Unmatched junction bases numbered 8, after V lost 9 bases and J lost 6 bases. Germline CDR1 is KGHDR and CDR2 is SFDVKD. This CDR3 comprises 13 residues. CDR3: CATGGVQADTQYF. DNA for the CDR3: TGTGCCACCGGGGGGGTCCAAGCGGATACGCAGTATTTT.

This rearrangement joins TRBV19 to TRBJ2-7; 8 bases align to TRBD1. Germline V CDR1 and CDR2: LNHDA, SQIVND (reference sequence). V trimming: 7 bases; J trimming: 9 bases; junction bases outside the gene matches: 11. The CDR3 has 13 amino acids. This CDR3 reads CASMDRDLLRQYF. In DNA, the CDR3 is TGTGCCAGTATGGACAGGGACCTTTTAAGGCAGTACTTC. The full variable domain, its missing parts supplied by reference TRBV19 and TRBJ2-7, is DGGITQSPKYLFRKEGQNVTLSCEQNLNHDAMYWYRQDPGQGLRLIYYSQIVNDFQKGDIAEGYSVSREKKESFPLTVTSAQKNPTAFYLCASMDRDLLRQYFGPGTRLTVT.